The following is a T cell receptor beta chain sequence with its context. This record comes from a study of CD8 T cells in Susac syndrome. V lost 10 bases and J 0 bases, leaving 16 bases between the germline ends. In germline, CDR1 is MGHDK, CDR2 SYGVNS. This CDR3 is built from 14 residues. Random hexamers served to reverse transcribe roughly 0.45 to 1 ug RNA. One entry per CDR3 protein results from TCRdb running MiXCR on the immunoSEQ multiplex PCR reads. The top ten hold about 0.1% of the sample, which has about 400,000 distinct CDR3 sequences, 85% seen once. The receptor was derived from a human donor with multiple sclerosis. This chain connects TRBV25-1 to TRBJ2-7, with D unresolved. Sample: CD8+ T cells from PBMCs. The CDR3 region is CAIPRQVDSYEQYF. The CDR3 DNA follows: TGTGCCATCCCTAGGCAGGTCGACTCCTACGAGCAGTACTTC.